This T cell receptor (beta chain) was retrieved from a study of CD8+CD57+ T cells in acquired aplastic anemia. Study overall: Yields of DNA that came from sorted CD4+ and CD8+ cells averaged roughly 3.2 ug. Study-wide results and limits: Between patients and controls, over 25 CD8+ CDR3 sequences were found in common. No significant patient-versus-control difference appeared in CD8+ Simpson's diversity.

As regards this clonotype: Its antigen is unidentified.

Genomic DNA constituted the template upon which TCR beta VDJ and CDR3 profiling was performed. Each CDR3 protein is one row after TCRdb ran MiXCR on the reads. This table has 160,000 or so distinct CDR3 sequences, about two thirds appearing once. Patients included in sequencing had previously demonstrated CD8+CD57+ cell expansion by flow cytometry. The TCR sequence derives from a human donor with aplastic anemia. The sequencing input was sorted CD4+, CD8+, or CD8+CD57+ T cells (not recorded which) from PBMCs.

The CDR3 loop reads CASSPASGYYEQYF. The CDR3 DNA follows: TGTGCCAGCAGCCCGGCTAGCGGGTACTACGAGCAGTACTTC. This rearrangement joins TRBV9 to TRBJ2-7; TRBD2 aligns across 8 bases. V lost 4 bases and J lost 3; bases outside the gene matches: 6. The CDR3 is 14 amino acids. Germline V gene data show CDR1 as SGDLS and CDR2 as YYNGEE.